A selection of T cell receptor beta chains follows, all from one sample in a study of blood T cell repertoires in COVID-19. Method: immunoSEQ multiplex PCR; TCRdb's copy keeps in-frame clones and lacks some. The table includes approximately 72,000 clones, 88% detected once. The sequenced material came from peripheral blood. Every receptor here comes from a man over 45 with acute or convalescent COVID-19. Both conserved end residues are part of each CDR3. The D gene is left open where the match is weak. Clone size is stated in some rows and not others, as once, few, many or a class when expanded.

v_call	cdr3_length	j_call	d_call	clone_size	cdr3_aa	cdr3_nt
TRBV19	15	TRBJ1-5	TRBD1	NA	CASRAGGMGNQPQHF	TGTGCCAGTAGGGCAGGGGGCATGGGGAATCAGCCCCAGCATTTT
TRBV27	15	TRBJ2-7	TRBD2	once	CASTPGLAGGPEQYF	TGTGCCAGCACCCCTGGACTAGCGGGGGGGCCCGAGCAGTACTTC
TRBV14	15	TRBJ2-3	TRBD1	NA	CASSQPGQGTDTQYF	TGTGCCAGCAGCCAGCCGGGACAGGGGACAGATACGCAGTATTTT
TRBV30	12	TRBJ1-4	NA	NA	CAWTGSNEKLFF	TGTGCCTGGACAGGGTCTAATGAAAAACTGTTTTTT
TRBV12-5	14	TRBJ2-7	TRBD1	NA	CASGRDSGFYEQYF	TGTGCTAGTGGTAGGGACAGTGGCTTCTACGAGCAGTACTTC
TRBV30	12	TRBJ2-3	TRBD1	once	CARGTGPDTQYF	TGTGCCCGAGGGACAGGGCCAGATACGCAGTATTTT
TRBV19	15	TRBJ2-2	TRBD2	NA	CASSIGRVGNGELFF	TGTGCCAGTAGTATTGGGAGGGTTGGGAACGGGGAGCTGTTTTTT
TRBV4-1	15	TRBJ1-3	NA	once	CASSPYTVSGNTIYF	TGCGCCAGCAGCCCTTATACAGTATCTGGAAACACCATATATTTT
TRBV29-1	11	TRBJ2-5	NA	NA	CSVAGVETQYF	TGCAGCGTTGCAGGGGTGGAGACCCAGTACTTC
TRBV27	16	TRBJ2-2	NA	NA	CASSATRGTNTGELFF	TGTGCCAGCAGCGCCACCAGGGGAACGAACACCGGGGAGCTGTTTTTT
TRBV6-1	17	TRBJ2-3	TRBD1	NA	CASSEGVGTGGTDTQYF	TGTGCCAGCAGTGAAGGGGTGGGGACAGGGGGGACAGATACGCAGTATTTT
TRBV11-2	16	TRBJ1-3	NA	NA	CASSLGSSRPGNTIYF	TGTGCCAGCAGCTTAGGGAGCAGTCGACCAGGAAACACCATATATTTT
TRBV7-9	14	TRBJ1-1	NA	NA	CASSLARQNTEAFF	TGTGCCAGCAGCTTAGCGAGACAGAACACTGAAGCTTTCTTT
TRBV5-1	15	TRBJ1-6	TRBD1	NA	CASSLQGAFNSPLHF	TGCGCCAGCAGCTTACAGGGGGCATTTAATTCACCCCTCCACTTT
TRBV12-5	15	TRBJ1-3	TRBD1	NA	CATSQGAQSGNTIYF	TGTGCTACCTCGCAGGGGGCGCAGTCTGGAAACACCATATATTTT
TRBV4-1	13	TRBJ1-2	NA	once	CASSHWGQGGYTF	TGCGCCAGCAGCCACTGGGGGCAGGGAGGCTACACCTTC
TRBV12-3/TRBV12-4	12	TRBJ2-5	TRBD1	NA	CASSTGVETQYF	TGTGCCAGCAGTACAGGGGTGGAGACCCAGTACTTC
TRBV12-3/TRBV12-4	12	TRBJ1-1	NA	NA	CASSLIATEAFF	TGTGCCAGCAGTCTTATAGCCACTGAAGCTTTCTTT
TRBV19	15	TRBJ2-7	TRBD1	few	CASSQPGQGANEQYF	TGTGCCAGTAGCCAACCAGGACAGGGGGCGAACGAGCAGTACTTC
TRBV6-5	15	TRBJ2-3	NA	NA	CASSSRNRATDTQYF	TGTGCCAGCAGCTCGAGGAACAGGGCTACAGATACGCAGTATTTT
TRBV7-9	15	TRBJ2-3	TRBD1	NA	CASSYRDRSTDTQYF	TGTGCCAGCAGCTACCGGGACAGAAGCACAGATACGCAGTATTTT
TRBV5-4	15	TRBJ2-5	TRBD1	NA	CASSLGTASQETQYF	TGTGCCAGCAGCCTGGGGACAGCAAGCCAAGAGACCCAGTACTTC
TRBV3-1/TRBV3-2	14	TRBJ1-1	TRBD1	NA	CASSQNRGGTEAFF	TGTGCCAGCAGCCAAAACAGGGGAGGCACTGAAGCTTTCTTT
TRBV6-6	15	TRBJ1-2	TRBD1	NA	CASSSRDTRGHGYTF	TGTGCCAGCAGTTCTCGAGACACGAGGGGGCATGGCTACACCTTC
TRBV5-1	15	TRBJ2-7	TRBD2	NA	CASSPLGLDGHEQYF	TGCGCCAGCAGCCCGCTTGGACTAGACGGCCACGAGCAGTACTTC
TRBV5-1	14	TRBJ1-6	TRBD1	NA	CASSLDRGFSPLHF	TGCGCCAGCAGCTTGGACAGGGGCTTTTCACCCCTCCACTTT
TRBV18	16	TRBJ2-3	NA	NA	CASSPPPGASTDTQYF	TGTGCCAGCTCACCACCTCCAGGGGCGAGCACAGATACGCAGTATTTT
TRBV19	15	TRBJ2-1	TRBD1	NA	CASSTGTGYSNEQFF	TGTGCCAGTAGTACGGGGACAGGGTATAGCAATGAGCAGTTCTTC
TRBV5-4	15	TRBJ2-7	TRBD1	NA	CASSLGGQQTYEQYF	TGTGCCAGCAGCTTGGGGGGACAGCAAACCTACGAGCAGTACTTC
TRBV3-1/TRBV3-2	15	TRBJ2-1	TRBD2	NA	CASSLAGEIYNEQFF	TGTGCCAGCAGCTTAGCGGGGGAGATCTACAATGAGCAGTTCTTC
TRBV6-1	16	TRBJ2-5	TRBD2	NA	CASSGLAGGLQETQYF	TGTGCCAGCAGTGGACTAGCGGGGGGCCTCCAAGAGACCCAGTACTTC
TRBV6-5	15	TRBJ2-3	TRBD2	once	CASSYAAGGADTQYF	TGTGCCAGCAGTTACGCGGCGGGGGGCGCAGATACGCAGTATTTT
TRBV29-1	13	TRBJ1-1	NA	NA	CSVEAESNTEAFF	TGCAGCGTTGAGGCGGAGTCCAACACTGAAGCTTTCTTT
TRBV28	17	TRBJ1-6	TRBD1	NA	CASTPGQAYSYNSPLHF	TGTGCCAGCACTCCGGGACAGGCCTACTCCTATAATTCACCCCTCCACTTT
TRBV5-1	13	TRBJ1-3	NA	NA	CASSTSSGNTIYF	TGCGCCAGCAGCACAAGCTCTGGAAACACCATATATTTT
TRBV18	14	TRBJ1-5	TRBD1	NA	CASSPGQGLLPQHF	TGTGCCAGCTCGCCAGGACAGGGCCTTTTGCCCCAGCATTTT
TRBV5-4	16	TRBJ2-1	TRBD2	NA	CASSWTSSGGDNEQFF	TGTGCCAGCAGCTGGACTTCTAGCGGGGGGGACAATGAGCAGTTCTTC